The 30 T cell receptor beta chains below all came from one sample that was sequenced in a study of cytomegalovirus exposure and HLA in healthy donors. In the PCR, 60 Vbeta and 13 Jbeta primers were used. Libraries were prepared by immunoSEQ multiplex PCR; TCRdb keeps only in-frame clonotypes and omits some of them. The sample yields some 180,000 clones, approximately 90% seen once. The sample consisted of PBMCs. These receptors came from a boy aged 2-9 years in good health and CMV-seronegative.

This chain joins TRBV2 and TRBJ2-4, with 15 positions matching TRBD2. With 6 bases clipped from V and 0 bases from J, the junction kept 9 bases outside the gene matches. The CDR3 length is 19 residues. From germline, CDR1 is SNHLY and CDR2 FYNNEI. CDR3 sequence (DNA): TGTGCCAGCAGAGATACGGGACTAGCGGGAGGACTAGCCAAAAACATTCAGTACTTC. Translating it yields CASRDTGLAGGLAKNIQYF.

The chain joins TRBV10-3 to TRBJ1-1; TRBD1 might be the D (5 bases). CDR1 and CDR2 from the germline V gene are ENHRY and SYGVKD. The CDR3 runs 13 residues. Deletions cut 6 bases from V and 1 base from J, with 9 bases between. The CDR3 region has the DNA TGTGCCATCAGCCGACAGCCGAACACTGAAGCTTTCTTT. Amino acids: CAISRQPNTEAFF.

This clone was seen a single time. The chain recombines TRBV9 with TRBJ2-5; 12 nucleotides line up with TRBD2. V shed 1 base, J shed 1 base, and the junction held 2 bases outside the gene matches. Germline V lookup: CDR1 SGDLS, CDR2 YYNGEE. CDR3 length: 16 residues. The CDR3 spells CASSVRTSGTQETQYF. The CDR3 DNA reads TGTGCCAGCAGCGTAAGGACTAGCGGGACCCAAGAGACCCAGTACTTC.

CDR3 region: CASSRTGTDTYEQYF. The CDR3 nucleotides read TGTGCCAGTAGTAGAACCGGGACTGATACCTACGAGCAGTACTTC. This rearrangement joins TRBV19 to TRBJ2-7; perhaps TRBD2 as D (6 bases). Germline assignment: CDR1 LNHDA and CDR2 SQIVND (reference sequence). V lost 4 bases and J lost 2, with 15 bases in between. The CDR3 loop spans 15 amino acids.

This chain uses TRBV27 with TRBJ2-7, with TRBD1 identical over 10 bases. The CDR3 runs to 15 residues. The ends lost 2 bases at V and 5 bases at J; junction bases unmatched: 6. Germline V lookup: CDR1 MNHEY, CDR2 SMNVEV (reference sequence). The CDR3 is CASSLVRTGGDEQYF. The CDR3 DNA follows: TGTGCCAGCAGTTTAGTCAGGACAGGGGGTGACGAGCAGTACTTC.

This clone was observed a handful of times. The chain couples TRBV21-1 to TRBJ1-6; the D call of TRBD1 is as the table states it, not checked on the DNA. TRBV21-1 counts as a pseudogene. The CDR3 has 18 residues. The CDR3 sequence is CASSKVGLDSSGNSPLHF. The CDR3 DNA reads TGTGCCAGCAGCAAAGTCGGGCTGGACAGTTCTGGGAATTCACCCCTCCACTTT.

DNA of the CDR3: TGTGCCAGCAGCCCCCCCTCGCGTAAAGCGGGAGTCTCGAATGAGCAGTTCTTC. Protein product: CASSPPSRKAGVSNEQFF. This rearrangement joins TRBV7-3 to TRBJ2-1; 8 bases fit TRBD2. The germline gives CDR1 SGHTA, CDR2 FQGTGA. CDR3 length: 18 residues. The ends lost 5 bases at V and 7 bases at J; junction bases unmatched: 19. Filled out from reference TRBV7-3 and TRBJ2-1, the complete variable domain reads GAGVSQTPSNKVTEKGKYVELRCDPISGHTALYWYRQSLGQGPEFLIYFQGTGAADDSGLPNDRFFAVRPEGSVSTLKIQRTERGDSAVYLCASSPPSRKAGVSNEQFFGPGTRLTVL.

CDR3 amino acids: CASSLGAEAFF. CDR3 bases: TGCGCCAGCAGCCTCGGGGCTGAAGCTTTCTTT. The chain recombines TRBV5-1 with TRBJ1-1; D uncertain. This CDR3 region has 11 residues. Trimming took 4 bases from V and 6 from J, leaving 7 bases between them. The germline gives CDR1 SGHRS, CDR2 YFSETQ.

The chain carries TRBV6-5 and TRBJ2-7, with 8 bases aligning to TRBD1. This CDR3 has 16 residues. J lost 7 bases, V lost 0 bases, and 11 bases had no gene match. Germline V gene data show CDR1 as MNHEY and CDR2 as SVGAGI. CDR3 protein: CASSYSTGTGQREQYF. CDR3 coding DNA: TGTGCCAGCAGTTACTCGACTGGGACAGGCCAAAGGGAGCAGTACTTC.

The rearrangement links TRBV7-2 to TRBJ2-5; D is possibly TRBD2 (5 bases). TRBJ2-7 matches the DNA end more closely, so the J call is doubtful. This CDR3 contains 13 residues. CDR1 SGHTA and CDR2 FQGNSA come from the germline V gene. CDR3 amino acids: CASSLATIYEQYF. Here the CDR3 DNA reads TGTGCCAGCAGCTTGGCGACTATCTACGAGCAGTACTTC.

The CDR3 sequence is CASSVEGREVEAFF. The CDR3 DNA reads as TGTGCCAGCAGTGTGGAGGGGCGCGAGGTTGAAGCTTTCTTT. J is TRBJ1-1 and V is TRBV2, with a possible D match to TRBD1 (5 bases). Deletions cut 4 bases from V and 7 bases from J, with 16 bases between. The germline V gene encodes CDR1 SNHLY and CDR2 FYNNEI. This CDR3 has 14 residues.

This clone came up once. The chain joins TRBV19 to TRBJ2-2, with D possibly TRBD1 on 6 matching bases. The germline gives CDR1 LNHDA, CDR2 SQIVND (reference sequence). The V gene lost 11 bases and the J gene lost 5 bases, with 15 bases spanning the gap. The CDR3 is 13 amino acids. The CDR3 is CAGQHRATGELFF. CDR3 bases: TGTGCCGGGCAGCACAGGGCGACCGGGGAGCTGTTTTTT.

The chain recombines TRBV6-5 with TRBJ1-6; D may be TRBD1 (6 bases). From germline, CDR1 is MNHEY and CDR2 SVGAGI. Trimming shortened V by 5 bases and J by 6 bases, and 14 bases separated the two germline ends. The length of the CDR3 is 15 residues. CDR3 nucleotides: TGTGCCAGCAGTCTGGGGGGGCAGGGTAATTCACCCCTCCACTTT. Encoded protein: CASSLGGQGNSPLHF.

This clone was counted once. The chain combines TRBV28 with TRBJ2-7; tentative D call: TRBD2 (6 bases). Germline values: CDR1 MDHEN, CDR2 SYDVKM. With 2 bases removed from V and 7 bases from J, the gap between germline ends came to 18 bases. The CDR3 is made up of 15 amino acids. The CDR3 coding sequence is TGTGCCAGCAGTTTAGAAGTGAAGGCCCGGGGGGAGCAGTACTTC. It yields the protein CASSLEVKARGEQYF.

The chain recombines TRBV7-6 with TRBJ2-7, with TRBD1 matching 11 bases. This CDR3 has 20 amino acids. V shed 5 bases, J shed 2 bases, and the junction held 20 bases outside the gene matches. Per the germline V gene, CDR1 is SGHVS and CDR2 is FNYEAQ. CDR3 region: CASSPGTGGESSGVTYEQYF. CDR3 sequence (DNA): TGTGCCAGCAGCCCTGGGACAGGGGGGGAATCTAGCGGAGTCACCTACGAGCAGTACTTC.

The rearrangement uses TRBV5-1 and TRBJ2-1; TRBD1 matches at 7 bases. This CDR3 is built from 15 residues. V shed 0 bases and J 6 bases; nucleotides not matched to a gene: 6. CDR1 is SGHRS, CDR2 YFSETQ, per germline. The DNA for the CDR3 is TGCGCCAGCAGCTTGGAGGGGGCGCTTATCAATGAGCAGTTCTTC. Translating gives CASSLEGALINEQFF. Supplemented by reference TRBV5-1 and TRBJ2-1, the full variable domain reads KAGVTQTPRYLIKTRGQQVTLSCSPISGHRSVSWYQQTPGQGLQFLFEYFSETQRNKGNFPGRFSGRQFSNSRSEMNVSTLELGDSALYLCASSLEGALINEQFFGPGTRLTVL.

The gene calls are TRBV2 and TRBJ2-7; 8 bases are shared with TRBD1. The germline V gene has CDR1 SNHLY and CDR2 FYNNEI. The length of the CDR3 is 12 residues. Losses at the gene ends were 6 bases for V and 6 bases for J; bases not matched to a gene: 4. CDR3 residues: CASRQGVGEQYF. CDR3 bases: TGTGCCAGCAGACAGGGGGTAGGCGAGCAGTACTTC.

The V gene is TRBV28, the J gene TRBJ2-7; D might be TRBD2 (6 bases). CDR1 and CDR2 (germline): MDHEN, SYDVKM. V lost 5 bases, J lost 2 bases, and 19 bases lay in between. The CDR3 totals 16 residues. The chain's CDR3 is CASSPPPWGDPYEQYF. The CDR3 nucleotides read TGTGCCAGCAGTCCCCCCCCGTGGGGGGACCCCTACGAGCAGTACTTC.

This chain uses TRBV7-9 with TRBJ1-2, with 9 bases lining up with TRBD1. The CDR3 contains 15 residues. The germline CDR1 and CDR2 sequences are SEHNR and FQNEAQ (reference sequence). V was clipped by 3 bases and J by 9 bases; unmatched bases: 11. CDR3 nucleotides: TGTGCCAGCAGCTTTACAGGGGGCGAAGGAGGAAGCTACACCTTC. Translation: CASSFTGGEGGSYTF. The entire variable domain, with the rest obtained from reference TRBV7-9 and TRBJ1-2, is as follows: DTGVSQNPRHKITKRGQNVTFRCDPISEHNRLYWYRQTLGQGPEFLTYFQNEAQLEKSRLLSDRFSAERPKGSFSTLEIQRTEQGDSAMYLCASSFTGGEGGSYTFGSGTRLTVV.

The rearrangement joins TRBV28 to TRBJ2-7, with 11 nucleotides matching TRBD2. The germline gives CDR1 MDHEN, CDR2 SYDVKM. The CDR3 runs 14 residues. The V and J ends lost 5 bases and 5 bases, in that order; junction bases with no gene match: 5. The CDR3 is CASSTSGRSDEQYF. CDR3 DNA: TGTGCCAGCAGTACTAGCGGGAGATCGGACGAGCAGTACTTC.

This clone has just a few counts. This CDR3 reads CASSQERTSGTDTQYF. Written as DNA, the CDR3 is TGCGCCAGCAGCCAAGAGAGGACTAGCGGCACAGATACGCAGTATTTT. This rearrangement joins TRBV4-1 to TRBJ2-3; TRBD2 agrees at 9 bases. The CDR3 extends over 16 amino acids. CDR1 is MGHRA, CDR2 YSYEKL, per germline. Trimming removed 0 bases from V and 1 base from J; junction bases left unmatched: 2.

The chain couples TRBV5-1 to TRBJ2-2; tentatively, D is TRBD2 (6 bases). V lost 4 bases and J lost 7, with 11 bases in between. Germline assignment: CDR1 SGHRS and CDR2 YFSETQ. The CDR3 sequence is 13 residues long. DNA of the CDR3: TGCGCCAGCAGCATAACGGGGGACGGGGAGCTGTTTTTT. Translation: CASSITGDGELFF.

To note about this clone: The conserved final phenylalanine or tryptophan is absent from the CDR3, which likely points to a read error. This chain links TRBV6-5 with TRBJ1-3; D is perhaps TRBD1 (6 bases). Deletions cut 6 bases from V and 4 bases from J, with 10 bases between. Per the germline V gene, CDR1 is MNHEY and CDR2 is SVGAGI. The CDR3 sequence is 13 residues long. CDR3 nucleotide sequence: TGTGCCAGCAGGGGGACAAGAGGAAACACCATATATTCT. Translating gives CASRGTRGNTIYS.

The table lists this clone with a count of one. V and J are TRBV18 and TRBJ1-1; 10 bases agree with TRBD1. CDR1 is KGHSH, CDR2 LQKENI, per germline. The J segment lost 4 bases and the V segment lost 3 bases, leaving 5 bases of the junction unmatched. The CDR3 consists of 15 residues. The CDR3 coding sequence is TGTGCCAGCTCACCGTCGACAGGGGGCGGCACTGAAGCTTTCTTT. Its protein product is CASSPSTGGGTEAFF.

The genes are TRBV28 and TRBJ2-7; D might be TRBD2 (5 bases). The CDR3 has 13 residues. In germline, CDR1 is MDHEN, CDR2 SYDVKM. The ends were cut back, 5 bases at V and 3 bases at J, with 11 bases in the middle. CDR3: CASSRTRGYEQYF. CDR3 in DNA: TGTGCCAGCAGTCGGACCCGGGGCTACGAGCAGTACTTC.

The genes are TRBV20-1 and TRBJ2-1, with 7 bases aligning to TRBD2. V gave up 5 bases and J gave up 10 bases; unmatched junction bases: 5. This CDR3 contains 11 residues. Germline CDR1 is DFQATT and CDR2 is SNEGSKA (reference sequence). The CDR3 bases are TGCAGTGCTCGGGGGGACGGGGAGCAGTTCTTC. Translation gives CSARGDGEQFF.

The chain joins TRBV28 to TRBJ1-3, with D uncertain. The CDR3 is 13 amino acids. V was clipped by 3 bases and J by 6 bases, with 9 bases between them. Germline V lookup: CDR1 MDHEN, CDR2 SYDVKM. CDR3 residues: CASSFRVTNTIYF. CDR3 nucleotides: TGTGCCAGCAGTTTTCGGGTGACAAACACCATATATTTT.

DNA of the CDR3: TGTGCCACGGGCAGGGGCTACGAGCAGTACTTC. It specifies CATGRGYEQYF. V usage is TRBV21-1 and J usage is TRBJ2-7; the table's D call, TRBD1, has no DNA check behind it. TRBV21-1 is reported as a pseudogene. CDR3 length: 11 amino acids.

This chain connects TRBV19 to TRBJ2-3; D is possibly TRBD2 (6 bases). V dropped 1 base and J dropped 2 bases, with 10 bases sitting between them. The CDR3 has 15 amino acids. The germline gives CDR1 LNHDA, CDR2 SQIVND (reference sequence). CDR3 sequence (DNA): TGTGCCAGTAGTATAGGTGGGACTTACACAGATACGCAGTATTTT. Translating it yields CASSIGGTYTDTQYF.

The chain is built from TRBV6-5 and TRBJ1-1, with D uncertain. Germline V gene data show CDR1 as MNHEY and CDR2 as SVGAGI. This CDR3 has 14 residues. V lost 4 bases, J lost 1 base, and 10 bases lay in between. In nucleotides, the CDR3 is TGTGCCAGCAGTTGGCCAGGAAGGAACACTGAAGCTTTCTTT. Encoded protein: CASSWPGRNTEAFF.